The present T cell receptor (beta chain) was sequenced within a study of type 1 and type 2 diabetes patients. Study overall: Samples came from type 1 diabetic, type 2 diabetic or nondiabetic people, recruited in China. The whole study generated 15 million to 20 million paired-end reads. Study-level results: Age and gender were not matched between study groups, possibly biasing interpretation. Type 2 diabetes repertoires were more diverse than type 1 diabetes repertoires.

This clonotype was detected a few times. Its antigen is unidentified. The PCR template was genomic DNA. A primer set of 30 forward and 13 reverse primers amplified the CDR3. TCRdb processed the multiplex PCR reads anew with MiXCR; each CDR3 protein has one entry. The repertoire holds fewer than 300,000 distinct CDR3 sequences, with roughly 44% as singletons. In germline, CDR1 is SGHVS, CDR2 FNYEAQ. With 2 bases removed from V and 9 bases from J, the gap between germline ends came to 11 bases. The CDR3 is made up of 14 amino acids. This sequence joins TRBV7-6 and TRBJ1-6; D unclear. Material for sequencing was peripheral blood mononuclear cells (PBMCs). The clonotype originates from a man between 18 and 35 years old with type 2 diabetes. This chain's CDR3 is CASSLNHGSSPLHF. The CDR3, as DNA: TGTGCCAGCAGCTTAAATCACGGGAGTTCACCCCTCCACTTT.